Each of the 9 T cell receptor beta chains below was sequenced from the same sample in a study of CD8 T cells in ankylosing spondylitis. TCRdb redid the calling of the 5' RACE reads with MiXCR, one entry per CDR3 protein. The sample consists of hundreds of thousands of distinct CDR3 sequences, 20% to 25% of them appearing once. Specimen: blood, either unsorted or a sorted T cell fraction (not recorded which). These receptors originate from a female donor with ankylosing spondylitis or in good health (not recorded which).

This clonotype came up a few times. The V gene is TRBV10-2, the J gene TRBJ2-3; D might be TRBD2 (5 bases). The CDR3 runs 16 residues. With 2 bases removed from V and 0 bases from J, the gap between germline ends came to 12 bases. Germline V gene data show CDR1 as WSHSY and CDR2 as SAAADI. The CDR3 reads CASSEGGSESTDTQYF. The DNA for the CDR3 is TGCGCCAGCAGTGAGGGTGGTAGCGAGAGCACAGATACGCAGTATTTT.

The chain has TRBV15 and TRBJ2-1, with no clear D. From germline, CDR1 is LNHNV and CDR2 YYDKDF (reference sequence). The CDR3 has 14 amino acids. V was pared by 1 base and J by 6 bases, with 10 bases between. The chain's CDR3 is CATSRALLVNEQFF. The CDR3 DNA reads as TGTGCCACCAGCAGAGCGTTGCTGGTCAATGAGCAGTTCTTC.

This clonotype turned up a few times. The rearrangement joins TRBV20-1 to TRBJ2-3; no clear D gene. This CDR3 spans 14 amino acids. In germline, CDR1 is DFQATT, CDR2 SNEGSKA (reference sequence). V lost 3 bases to trimming and J lost 2 bases, with 12 bases between them. The CDR3 protein is CSASTWKVTDTQYF. In DNA, the CDR3 is TGCAGTGCTAGTACCTGGAAGGTCACAGATACGCAGTATTTT.

This clonotype occurred many times. V and J are TRBV5-5 and TRBJ1-1; D not resolved. CDR1 is SGHKS and CDR2 is YYEKEE in the germline V gene (reference sequence). The CDR3 consists of 14 residues. The V gene lost 3 bases and the J gene lost 1 base, with 10 bases spanning the gap. The CDR3: CASSWELANTEAFF. CDR3 nucleotides: TGTGCCAGCAGCTGGGAATTGGCGAACACTGAAGCTTTCTTT.

This chain joins TRBV20-1 and TRBJ2-3; the D gene is possibly TRBD2 (5 bases). V lost 0 bases, J lost 0 bases, and 10 bases lay in between. CDR3 size: 15 residues. Germline V gene data show CDR1 as DFQATT and CDR2 as SNEGSKA (reference sequence). The CDR3 is CSARDGGSSTDTQYF. CDR3 in DNA: TGCAGTGCTAGAGACGGAGGATCTAGCACAGATACGCAGTATTTT.

This clonotype has a handful of counts. The chain joins TRBV6-5 to TRBJ2-1; tentative D call: TRBD1 (5 bases). The V gene's germline CDR1 is MNHEY and CDR2 SVGAGI. The CDR3 runs 14 residues. Trimming removed 2 bases at V and 10 bases at J, with 15 bases between. The CDR3: CASSYGREWGEQFF. The CDR3 nucleotides read TGTGCCAGCAGTTACGGCAGGGAATGGGGAGAGCAGTTCTTC.

This clonotype was seen only a few times. This chain links TRBV27 with TRBJ1-1; 8 bases map to TRBD1. J was trimmed by 6 bases and V by 5 bases; bases with no gene match: 8. From germline, CDR1 is MNHEY and CDR2 SMNVEV (reference sequence). The CDR3 spans 14 residues. The CDR3 DNA reads as TGTGCCAGCAGTCACTACAGGGGGGGTGCTGAAGCTTTCTTT. This codes for CASSHYRGGAEAFF.

This clonotype was detected a few times. The chain has TRBV5-1 and TRBJ1-1; 7 positions agree with TRBD1. V shed 2 bases, J shed 0 bases, and the junction held 4 bases outside the gene matches. The length of the CDR3 is 15 residues. Germline V gene sequence: CDR1 SGHRS, CDR2 YFSETQ. The CDR3 spells CASSFLQGVNTEAFF. CDR3 coding DNA: TGCGCCAGCAGCTTCCTGCAGGGGGTGAACACTGAAGCTTTCTTT.

The genes are TRBV28 and TRBJ2-7, with no clear D. CDR1 and CDR2 from the germline V gene are MDHEN and SYDVKM. The CDR3 extends over 13 amino acids. Trimming stripped 3 bases from V and 2 bases from J, with 8 bases between. For the CDR3, the DNA is TGTGCCAGCAGTTTTTCCAGAGCCTACGAGCAGTACTTC. This sequence encodes CASSFSRAYEQYF.